Each of the 9 T cell receptor beta chains below was sequenced from the same sample in a study of cytomegalovirus exposure and HLA in healthy donors. With 60 Vbeta and 13 Jbeta primers, the PCR was carried out. Assay: immunoSEQ multiplex PCR; the TCRdb copy retains only in-frame clones and omits some. The profile covers around 300,000 clones, with around two thirds appearing a single time and approximately 2.1% taken by the ten largest. The sample taken for sequencing was PBMCs. Receptors originate from a female donor in good health and CMV-seronegative.

V and J are TRBV10-1 and TRBJ2-7, with 9 positions matching TRBD2. The CDR3 totals 12 residues. Germline V CDR1 and CDR2: WNHNN, SYGVQD (reference sequence). Losses at the gene ends were 6 bases for V and 6 bases for J; bases not matched to a gene: 3. For the CDR3, the DNA is TGCGCCAGCAGCGCTAGCGGGGCCGAGCAGTACTTC. Its translation: CASSASGAEQYF.

The rearrangement joins TRBV18 to TRBJ2-2, with D possibly being TRBD1 (5 bases). The ends were cut back, 3 bases at V and 6 bases at J, with 5 bases in the middle. The CDR3 consists of 12 residues. Germline V gene sequence: CDR1 KGHSH, CDR2 LQKENI. The CDR3 loop is CASSPRAGELFF. CDR3 in DNA: TGTGCCAGCTCACCCAGGGCCGGGGAGCTGTTTTTT.

The chain employs TRBV28 and TRBJ2-1; TRBD1 matches 9 bases. J lost 6 bases, V lost 4 bases, and 7 bases had no gene match. The CDR3 length is 15 residues. Germline-derived CDR1 and CDR2 are MDHEN and SYDVKM. DNA for the CDR3: TGTGCCAGCAGTTCCCCGACAGGGGGAGGCAATGAGCAGTTCTTC. The encoded protein is CASSSPTGGGNEQFF.

The rearrangement joins TRBV9 to TRBJ2-7, with 12 bases aligning to TRBD2. The V gene's germline CDR1 is SGDLS and CDR2 YYNGEE. The CDR3 spans 16 residues. J was trimmed by 7 bases and V by 4 bases; bases with no gene match: 12. This CDR3 reads CASSPGNLAGGGEQYF. The DNA of the CDR3 is TGTGCCAGCAGCCCCGGAAACCTAGCGGGAGGGGGTGAGCAGTACTTC.

This clone was detected a few times. J is TRBJ2-1 and V is TRBV18; 7 bases agree with TRBD2. The V and J ends lost 7 bases and 7 bases, in that order; junction bases with no gene match: 10. CDR1 is KGHSH, CDR2 LQKENI, per germline. The CDR3 covers 14 residues. In nucleotides, the CDR3 is TGTGCCAGCTGGACGGGACTACAATCGAATGAGCAGTTCTTC. Translation gives CASWTGLQSNEQFF.

The V call is TRBV5-6, the J call TRBJ1-1; TRBD1 agrees at 7 bases. The V segment lost 4 bases and the J segment 5 bases; nucleotides outside the gene matches: 17. Germline CDR1 and CDR2: SGHDT and YYEEEE. The CDR3 totals 17 residues. The CDR3 nucleotides read TGTGCCAGCAGCCCAAAGGGACAGCTTCAAAGGGGAACTGAAGCTTTCTTT. Protein: CASSPKGQLQRGTEAFF.

This chain joins TRBV7-9 and TRBJ2-7, with 10 bases identical to TRBD1. The CDR3 is 16 amino acids. J was trimmed by 0 bases and V by 5 bases; bases with no gene match: 7. The germline V gene has CDR1 SEHNR and CDR2 FQNEAQ (reference sequence). In DNA, the CDR3 is TGTGCCAGCAGCAAAGGGGGACAGGGGCTCTCCTACGAGCAGTACTTC. Translated, it gives CASSKGGQGLSYEQYF.

This sequence joins TRBV7-9 and TRBJ1-3; possible D gene TRBD1, 6 bases. Per germline, CDR1 SEHNR and CDR2 FQNEAQ (reference sequence). The CDR3 contains 16 residues. Trimming took 3 bases from V and 0 from J, leaving 12 bases between them. DNA for the CDR3: TGTGCCAGCAGCTTCCTACAGGGCCTCTCTGGAAACACCATATATTTT. It yields the protein CASSFLQGLSGNTIYF.

The chain couples TRBV5-1 to TRBJ2-3; 10 bases line up with TRBD2. Germline assignment: CDR1 SGHRS and CDR2 YFSETQ. Trimming at V came to 2 bases and at J to 5 bases, leaving 11 bases not matched to a gene. The CDR3 is 17 amino acids. CDR3 region: CASSLRALAGPGDTQYF. CDR3 nucleotide sequence: TGCGCCAGCAGCTTACGCGCACTAGCGGGACCCGGAGATACGCAGTATTTT.